The 25 T cell receptor beta chains in this list originate from one sample, sequenced in a study of cytomegalovirus exposure and HLA in healthy donors. The data were produced by immunoSEQ multiplex PCR, yet TCRdb's version contains in-frame clones alone and is incomplete. The data show about 110,000 clones, roughly 88% seen once. The sequenced sample consisted of PBMCs. These receptors came from a woman under 40 in good health and CMV-seropositive.

The V call is TRBV29-1, the J call TRBJ2-7; 9 bases fit TRBD1. The CDR3 consists of 13 residues. Germline-derived CDR1 and CDR2 are SQVTM and ANQGSEA. The V and J ends lost 0 bases and 4 bases, in that order; junction bases with no gene match: 1. The CDR3 coding sequence is TGCAGCGTTGAAGAGGACAGGGGTTACGAGCAGTACTTC. This translates into CSVEEDRGYEQYF.

In this sample, this clone turned up a few times. The chain links TRBV4-2 to TRBJ1-4, with TRBD1 identical over 7 bases. V was clipped by 0 bases and J by 4 bases; unmatched bases: 2. Germline CDR1 is LGHNA and CDR2 is YNFKEQ. This CDR3 contains 15 residues. DNA for the CDR3: TGTGCCAGCAGCCAAGATCGACAGGGTAATGAAAAACTGTTTTTT. This sequence encodes CASSQDRQGNEKLFF.

This rearrangement joins TRBV30 to TRBJ2-1, with 10 bases aligning to TRBD2. Germline V gene lookup returns CDR1 GTSNPN and CDR2 SVGIG (reference sequence). The CDR3 spans 14 residues. J was trimmed by 4 bases and V by 2 bases; bases with no gene match: 2. Written as DNA, the CDR3 is TGTGCCTGGAGTAAACTAGCGGGATACAATGAGCAGTTCTTC. Its protein product is CAWSKLAGYNEQFF.

The gene calls are TRBV6-1 and TRBJ1-1; perhaps TRBD1 as D (6 bases). CDR3 length: 13 residues. The V gene's germline CDR1 is MNHNS and CDR2 SASEGT. Deletions cut 3 bases from V and 4 bases from J, with 9 bases between. This CDR3 is CASSEDSVTEAFF. The CDR3 nucleotides read TGTGCCAGCAGTGAGGACAGTGTCACTGAAGCTTTCTTT.

The V and J genes are TRBV6-1 and TRBJ2-2, with no clear D. Looked up from germline, CDR1 is MNHNS and CDR2 is SASEGT. The CDR3 covers 14 residues. The ends were cut back, 4 bases at V and 3 bases at J, with 9 bases in the middle. CDR3 in DNA: TGTGCCAGCAGTGCTAAAACCGACACCGGGGAGCTGTTTTTT. Translation gives CASSAKTDTGELFF.

The chain couples TRBV29-1 to TRBJ1-2; no reliable D call. Per germline, CDR1 SQVTM and CDR2 ANQGSEA. CDR3 size: 14 residues. The V end lost 1 base, the J end lost 4 bases, and 13 bases lay between the germline ends. In nucleotides, the CDR3 is TGCAGCGTTGAAGGCGGGCTTTGGGGCTATGGCTACACCTTC. Protein: CSVEGGLWGYGYTF.

The J gene is TRBJ1-5, the V gene TRBV28; D is perhaps TRBD1 (5 bases). Per the germline V gene, CDR1 is MDHEN and CDR2 is SYDVKM. The V end was cut by 1 base, the J end by 7 bases, with 8 bases between. The CDR3 runs 13 residues. Written as DNA, the CDR3 is TGTGCCAGCAGTTTATCAGGGAAACAGCCCCAGCATTTT. This gives the protein CASSLSGKQPQHF. Full variable domain (outside the CDR3, taken from reference TRBV28 and TRBJ1-5): DVKVTQSSRYLVKRTGEKVFLECVQDMDHENMFWYRQDPGLGLRLIYFSYDVKMKEKGDIPEGYSVSREKKERFSLILESASTNQTSMYLCASSLSGKQPQHFGDGTRLSIL.

Here the CDR3 reads CASSLVIAAEQFF. CDR3 DNA: TGTGCCAGCAGCTTGGTAATAGCCGCTGAGCAGTTCTTC. The J gene is TRBJ2-1, the V gene TRBV5-8; D uncertain. Germline V gene data show CDR1 as SGHTS and CDR2 as YDEGEE. Trimming removed 0 bases at V and 9 bases at J, with 10 bases between. The CDR3 has 13 amino acids. Looking up the rest from reference TRBV5-8 and TRBJ2-1 gives the full variable domain: EAGVTQSPTHLIKTRGQQATLRCSPISGHTSVYWYQQALGLGLQFLLWYDEGEERNRGNFPPRFSGRQFPNYSSELNVNALELEDSALYLCASSLVIAAEQFFGPGTRLTVL.

This clone occurred a few times. The CDR3 nucleotides are TGCGCCAGCAGCCAAGATAGGGGCAGGGGAAGTAATTCACCCCTCCACTTT. Translating it yields CASSQDRGRGSNSPLHF. The V and J genes are TRBV4-1 and TRBJ1-6; D perhaps matches TRBD1 (6 bases). Trimming stripped 0 bases from V and 6 bases from J, with 15 bases between. The CDR3 totals 17 residues. Germline CDR1 reads MGHRA; CDR2 reads YSYEKL.

Only a few counts were recorded for this clone. This chain connects TRBV9 to TRBJ1-2; D is undetermined. Trimming took off 3 bases at V and 8 bases at J, with 11 bases between the two ends. Per germline, CDR1 SGDLS and CDR2 YYNGEE. CDR3 length: 12 residues. This CDR3 reads CASSATSLGYTF. In DNA form, the CDR3 reads TGTGCCAGCAGCGCGACTAGCTTGGGCTACACCTTC.

The chain uses TRBV19 and TRBJ2-7; 7 bases line up with TRBD1. The CDR3 spans 13 residues. CDR1 is LNHDA and CDR2 is SQIVND in the germline V gene (reference sequence). Trimming removed 8 bases from V and 6 bases from J; junction bases left unmatched: 10. As DNA, the CDR3 is TGTGCCAGTGGCCAAGACAGGGAGAGCGAGCAGTACTTC. Translation: CASGQDRESEQYF.

This sequence joins TRBV28 and TRBJ2-2, with D perhaps TRBD2 (6 bases). Germline V gene data show CDR1 as MDHEN and CDR2 as SYDVKM. V lost 3 bases to trimming and J lost 4 bases, with 12 bases between them. The CDR3 runs 15 residues. The CDR3: CASSFLGSSTGELFF. CDR3 sequence (DNA): TGTGCCAGCAGTTTCCTCGGGAGCAGCACCGGGGAGCTGTTTTTT.

The J gene is TRBJ2-5, the V gene TRBV5-6, with D perhaps TRBD2 (5 bases). The CDR3 runs 13 residues. Trimming cost V 1 base and J 7 bases, with 11 bases left between them. Per the germline V gene, CDR1 is SGHDT and CDR2 is YYEEEE. The CDR3 here is CASSLLELGTQYF. CDR3 bases: TGTGCCAGCAGCTTGCTAGAACTAGGGACCCAGTACTTC. Supplemented by reference TRBV5-6 and TRBJ2-5, the full variable domain reads DAGVTQSPTHLIKTRGQQVTLRCSPKSGHDTVSWYQQALGQGPQFIFQYYEEEERQRGNFPDRFSGHQFPNYSSELNVNALLLGDSALYLCASSLLELGTQYFGPGTRLLVL.

The CDR3 DNA reads TGCGCCAGTACGCGGGACAGGGGGCCAGGGGCCCAGTACTTC. Translating gives CASTRDRGPGAQYF. This sequence joins TRBV5-1 and TRBJ2-5; TRBD1 matches 12 bases. The CDR3 is 14 residues long. With V trimmed by 8 bases and J by 9 bases, 11 bases remained unmatched. Germline V gene lookup returns CDR1 SGHRS and CDR2 YFSETQ.

This chain connects TRBV6-1 to TRBJ1-4; D remains ambiguous. The length of the CDR3 is 10 residues. Germline CDR1 reads MNHNS; CDR2 reads SASEGT. The V end lost 8 bases, the J end lost 8 bases, and 6 bases lay between the germline ends. The CDR3, as DNA: TGTGCCAGCTACTGGGAAAAACTGTTTTTT. This sequence encodes CASYWEKLFF.

V and J are TRBV7-2 and TRBJ2-7, with 13 bases aligning to TRBD2. This CDR3 region has 17 residues. Germline V gene data show CDR1 as SGHTA and CDR2 as FQGNSA. V was pared by 1 base and J by 6 bases, with 9 bases of the junction left unmatched. The CDR3 region has the DNA TGTGCCAGCAGCTTAGTCCCCCCTGGACTAGCGGGAGCCGAGCAGTACTTC. It yields the protein CASSLVPPGLAGAEQYF.

V gene TRBV5-3 combines with J gene TRBJ2-7; 7 nucleotides align to TRBD2. TRBV5-3 is flagged as an ORF with uncertain function. This CDR3 has 15 amino acids. The V gene end was trimmed by 5 bases and the J gene end by 3 bases; junction bases not matched to a gene: 11. CDR3 bases: TGTGCCAGAAGGTTCCGGGGCAGCGGGGACTACGAGCAGTACTTC. Protein product: CARRFRGSGDYEQYF.

The rearrangement uses TRBV6-5 and TRBJ2-3; 8 nucleotides agree with TRBD2. V lost 8 bases to trimming and J lost 2 bases; unmatched junction nucleotides: 6. This CDR3 contains 14 residues. From germline, CDR1 is MNHEY and CDR2 SVGAGI. The CDR3 sequence: CASATSGNTDTQYF. The DNA for the CDR3 is TGTGCCAGCGCCACTAGCGGTAACACAGATACGCAGTATTTT.

This chain joins TRBV4-1 and TRBJ2-1, with 7 bases matching TRBD2. Germline V lookup: CDR1 MGHRA, CDR2 YSYEKL. This CDR3 is built from 15 residues. The J segment lost 1 base and the V segment lost 3 bases, leaving 3 bases of the junction unmatched. The CDR3 region has the DNA TGCGCCAGCAGCCATCCCGGGAGGTCCTACAATGAGCAGTTCTTC. It is translated as CASSHPGRSYNEQFF.

The rearrangement joins TRBV10-3 to TRBJ1-1; D is unclear. Germline V gene lookup returns CDR1 ENHRY and CDR2 SYGVKD. V was shortened by 5 bases and J by 8 bases, with 12 bases between the two germline ends. This CDR3 has 12 residues. CDR3 DNA sequence: TGTGCCATCAGTCCGCGACAAGACGAAGCTTTCTTT. It is translated as CAISPRQDEAFF.

CDR3 loop: CASSPTSGGLGEQFF. The CDR3 coding sequence is TGTGCCAGCAGTCCTACTAGCGGGGGTTTAGGTGAGCAGTTCTTC. J is TRBJ2-1 and V is TRBV7-9; 11 bases match TRBD2. This CDR3 is built from 15 residues. From germline, CDR1 is SEHNR and CDR2 FQNEAQ (reference sequence). The V segment lost 6 bases and the J segment 9 bases; nucleotides outside the gene matches: 10. Supplemented by reference TRBV7-9 and TRBJ2-1, the full variable domain reads DTGVSQNPRHKITKRGQNVTFRCDPISEHNRLYWYRQTLGQGPEFLTYFQNEAQLEKSRLLSDRFSAERPKGSFSTLEIQRTEQGDSAMYLCASSPTSGGLGEQFFGPGTRLTVL.

This clone was observed a few times. This rearrangement joins TRBV28 to TRBJ1-3; perhaps TRBD1 as D (5 bases). Per the germline V gene, CDR1 is MDHEN and CDR2 is SYDVKM. The CDR3 contains 16 residues. V lost 8 bases and J 0 bases, leaving 17 bases between the germline ends. CDR3 residues: CASAPAQVFSGNTIYF. The DNA for the CDR3 is TGTGCCAGCGCCCCGGCACAGGTCTTCTCTGGAAACACCATATATTTT.

V usage is TRBV28 and J usage is TRBJ2-2; D remains ambiguous. Germline loops: CDR1 MDHEN, CDR2 SYDVKM. The CDR3 is made up of 12 amino acids. The V end was cut by 2 bases, the J end by 8 bases, with 6 bases between. In DNA, the CDR3 is TGTGCCAGCAGTTTAATGGAGGGGGAGCTGTTTTTT. This encodes CASSLMEGELFF.

A few counts support this clone. The genes are TRBV5-6 and TRBJ1-5; 8 positions agree with TRBD1. The trim removed 4 bases at V and 6 bases at J, leaving 6 bases unmatched. This CDR3 has 14 amino acids. The germline CDR1 and CDR2 sequences are SGHDT and YYEEEE. The CDR3 loop is CASSRTGGSQPQHF. The CDR3, as DNA: TGTGCCAGCAGCCGAACAGGGGGAAGTCAGCCCCAGCATTTT.

The chain's CDR3 is CAWRSGQIPNEKLFF. The DNA of the CDR3 is TGTGCCTGGAGGTCCGGTCAAATTCCTAATGAAAAACTGTTTTTT. The chain is built from TRBV30 and TRBJ1-4; D ambiguous. Trimming took off 3 bases at V and 3 bases at J, with 14 bases between the two ends. The CDR3 totals 15 residues. CDR1 is GTSNPN and CDR2 is SVGIG in the germline V gene (reference sequence).